This is a list of T cell receptor beta chains from one sample in a study of shared clonotypes between healthy human individuals. Profiled with immunoSEQ multiplex PCR; TCRdb holds only in-frame clones, not every one. The sample lists 80,000 to 100,000 clones, approximately 63% seen once, with roughly 49% in the top ten. Sequencing was done on a sample of memory CD8+ T cells sorted from blood. All receptors derive from a man aged 25 to 40 in good health. CDR3s include the opening cysteine and the closing phenylalanine or tryptophan. The D gene is left open where the match is weak. Some rows mark clone size as missing; the rest say once, few, many or name a class of expanded clone.

abundance,d_gene,j_gene,v_gene,CDR3aa,CDR3nt
.,.,TRBJ1-1,TRBV19,CATFWAGTQNTEAFF,TGTGCCACCTTCTGGGCAGGGACCCAGAACACTGAAGCTTTCTTT
.,.,TRBJ2-7,TRBV5-4,CASSWGGRGRTEEQYF,TGTGCCAGCAGCTGGGGTGGGAGGGGGCGTACCGAAGAGCAGTACTTC
.,.,TRBJ1-5,TRBV19,CASRIRAQLPQHF,TGTGCCAGTAGAATCAGGGCCCAATTGCCCCAGCATTTT
.,.,TRBJ1-1,TRBV4-3,CASSPRQDTEAFF,TGCGCCAGCAGCCCCCGACAGGACACTGAAGCTTTCTTT
few,TRBD2,TRBJ2-1,TRBV4-3,CASSQGTSGIGEQFF,TGCGCCAGCAGTCAAGGGACTAGCGGGATAGGTGAGCAGTTCTTC
.,.,TRBJ2-3,TRBV9,CASSVGGGRADTQYF,TGTGCCAGCAGCGTAGGAGGAGGGCGCGCAGATACGCAGTATTTT
.,.,TRBJ2-1,TRBV7-9,CASSLEWGTGTTNNEQFF,TGTGCCAGCAGCTTAGAATGGGGAACCGGGACCACAAACAATGAGCAGTTCTTC
.,TRBD2,TRBJ2-1,TRBV5-1,CASSFGLAGHYNEQFF,TGCGCCAGCAGCTTCGGGCTAGCGGGTCACTACAATGAGCAGTTCTTC
.,TRBD2,TRBJ2-1,TRBV11-2,CASSSERLAGTYNEQFF,TGTGCCAGCAGCTCGGAGAGACTAGCGGGAACCTACAATGAGCAGTTCTTC
.,.,TRBJ1-1,TRBV27,CASSLRRAVNTEAFF,TGTGCCAGCAGTTTAAGGAGGGCGGTGAACACTGAAGCTTTCTTT
.,TRBD2,TRBJ2-7,TRBV14,CASSQPGLAGTYEQYF,TGTGCCAGCAGCCAACCAGGACTAGCGGGTACCTACGAGCAGTACTTC
.,.,TRBJ2-3,TRBV6-5,CASSFLEGANTQYF,TGTGCCAGCAGTTTCCTAGAAGGAGCCAATACGCAGTATTTT
many,.,TRBJ1-1,TRBV28,CASSPEQGLANTEAFF,TGTGCCAGCAGTCCAGAACAGGGCCTTGCGAACACTGAAGCTTTCTTT
.,.,TRBJ2-1,TRBV9,CASSAEGTPDEQFF,TGTGCCAGCAGCGCCGAGGGGACGCCGGATGAGCAGTTCTTC
.,TRBD1,TRBJ2-5,TRBV14,CASSGDRGRQETQYF,TGTGCCAGCAGCGGGGACAGGGGGCGGCAAGAGACCCAGTACTTC
.,.,TRBJ1-1,TRBV19,CASIADSNTEAFF,TGTGCCAGTATAGCGGACAGCAACACTGAAGCTTTCTTT
.,.,TRBJ2-7,TRBV6-6,CASSYSGGVSSYEQYF,TGTGCCAGCAGTTACTCAGGGGGGGTTAGCTCCTACGAGCAGTACTTC
.,.,TRBJ2-1,TRBV11-3,CASSLDRSSYNEQFF,TGTGCCAGCAGCTTAGATCGGAGCTCCTACAATGAGCAGTTCTTC
.,.,TRBJ2-7,TRBV5-1,CASSYYRGGYEQYF,TGCGCCAGCAGCTACTACAGGGGAGGTTACGAGCAGTACTTC
.,.,TRBJ2-6,TRBV18,CASSTRDSGANVLTF,TGTGCCAGCTCAACCAGGGACTCTGGGGCCAACGTCCTGACTTTC
few,.,TRBJ1-4,TRBV7-8,CASRRGSTNEKLFF,TGTGCCAGCCGACGGGGTTCAACTAATGAAAAACTGTTTTTT
.,.,TRBJ2-7,TRBV13,CASSLDQFHEQYF,TGTGCCAGCAGCTTAGACCAGTTCCACGAGCAGTACTTC
.,.,TRBJ2-7,TRBV21-1,CASSNGLAGFLTYEQYF,TGTGCCAGCAGCAATGGACTAGCGGGATTCCTTACCTACGAGCAGTACTTC
.,TRBD2,TRBJ2-7,TRBV29-1,CSVEGGGRVYEQYF,TGCAGCGTTGAAGGCGGCGGGAGGGTGTACGAGCAGTACTTC
few,.,TRBJ1-2,TRBV10-2,CASRDGADYGYTF,TGCGCCAGCAGGGACGGGGCTGACTATGGCTACACCTTC
.,.,TRBJ2-1,TRBV11-2,CASSFLKFSLAVHNEQFF,TGTGCCAGCAGCTTCCTTAAATTTAGTTTAGCGGTCCACAATGAGCAGTTCTTC
.,.,TRBJ2-5,TRBV7-9,CASQRPGVQEIQYF,TGTGCCAGCCAACGCCCAGGGGTACAAGAGATCCAGTACTTC
.,TRBD2,TRBJ2-3,TRBV2,CASHFPGLAGVDQLADTQYF,TGTGCCAGCCACTTCCCGGGACTAGCGGGAGTTGATCAGCTTGCAGATACGCAGTATTTT
.,TRBD1,TRBJ2-1,TRBV7-8,CASSLVGGQGAMYEQFF,TGTGCCAGCAGCTTAGTTGGTGGACAGGGGGCCATGTATGAGCAGTTCTTC
.,.,TRBJ2-1,TRBV11-2,CASSSSRGFGPEVNEQFF,TGTGCCAGCAGCTCCAGTAGGGGTTTTGGCCCCGAGGTCAATGAGCAGTTCTTC
.,.,TRBJ1-5,TRBV28,CASSSPLRTEYSNQPQHF,TGTGCCAGCAGTTCCCCCCTCCGTACGGAATATAGCAATCAGCCCCAGCATTTT
.,.,TRBJ2-5,TRBV7-9,CASSSTTQGGQETQYF,TGTGCCAGCAGCTCGACCACACAGGGAGGGCAAGAGACCCAGTACTTC
few,.,TRBJ1-2,TRBV28,CASSFRTAAYGYTF,TGTGCCAGCAGTTTTCGTACAGCTGCCTATGGCTACACCTTC
.,.,TRBJ2-3,TRBV6-6,CASSWGPSTDTQYF,TGTGCCAGCAGTTGGGGACCGAGCACAGATACGCAGTATTTT
.,TRBD2,TRBJ2-7,TRBV28,CAIGLAGSNSYEQYF,TGTGCCATCGGACTAGCGGGTTCAAACTCCTACGAGCAGTACTTC
many,.,TRBJ2-1,TRBV19,CASSATRGWGSYNEQFF,TGTGCCAGTAGTGCAACCCGTGGGTGGGGATCTTACAATGAGCAGTTCTTC
.,.,TRBJ2-1,TRBV4-1,CASSRPQDNEQFF,TGCGCCAGCAGCCGCCCCCAGGACAATGAGCAGTTCTTC
few,TRBD1,TRBJ2-1,TRBV5-1,CASSSQGAGNEQFF,TGCGCCAGCAGCTCGCAGGGGGCAGGGAATGAGCAGTTCTTC
.,.,TRBJ2-3,TRBV5-1,CASRWDTTDTQYF,TGCGCCAGCAGGTGGGACACCACAGATACGCAGTATTTT
once,TRBD1,TRBJ2-1,TRBV29-1,CSVGQGGYNEQFF,TGCAGCGTGGGACAGGGTGGCTACAATGAGCAGTTCTTC
.,TRBD1,TRBJ2-7,TRBV10-3,CAISEVRTGGYEQYF,TGTGCCATCAGTGAGGTGAGGACAGGGGGCTACGAGCAGTACTTC
.,TRBD1,TRBJ2-1,TRBV18,CASSRDSSYNEQFF,TGTGCCAGCTCCCGGGACAGCTCCTACAATGAGCAGTTCTTC
few,TRBD2,TRBJ2-1,TRBV6-1,CASSGREHVNEQFF,TGTGCCAGCAGCGGGCGGGAGCACGTTAACGAGCAGTTCTTC
.,.,TRBJ2-1,TRBV29-1,CSVEISYNEQFF,TGCAGCGTTGAAATATCTTACAATGAGCAGTTCTTC
.,TRBD1,TRBJ2-7,TRBV27,CASSPTTGITREQYF,TGTGCCAGCAGTCCAACGACAGGGATAACTCGGGAGCAGTACTTC
.,.,TRBJ2-1,TRBV12-1,CASSFEGAADSAEQFF,TGTGCCAGCAGCTTTGAGGGAGCGGCCGACAGCGCCGAGCAGTTCTTC